This TCR beta chain comes out of a study of T cell responses to AZD1222 COVID-19 vaccine (dated by TCRdb to the early 2020s). Background on the whole study: AZD1222 recipients given second doses at about 4 weeks or at about 12 weeks were pooled, since spike-specific TCR depth and breadth were not found to differ between the two schedules. A total of 233 trial participants underwent TCR sequencing, of whom more than 200 had received two doses of AZD1222 and some 25 had received two doses of the MenACWY control vaccine. Enrollment into the trials was organized by age into subgroups of 18-55, 56-69 and 70-plus years, and those subgroups contained roughly 150, 30 and 60 TCR-sequenced participants, respectively.

Overall results and qualifications from the work: The vaccine-associated CD4 TCRs covered the entire spike protein, and the dominant responses fell in regions 160-218 and 743-854. Participants were mostly white British, with more females than males. The authors suggested clonal diversity may have been underestimated. In the small 56-69-year group, the increase in depth fell short of significance, most likely because of low power. Conclusions about previously exposed vaccinees are limited, since just six AZD1222 recipients were seropositive for SARS-CoV-2 at baseline. A significant rise in spike-specific TCR breadth and depth was observed after two AZD1222 doses relative to day 0 and relative to MenACWY recipients. Epitopes outside the regions mutated in the B.1.351 and B.1.1.7 variants were reportedly recognized by nearly half of the unique spike-specific TCRs. Because no day 14 peak-response samples were available, the repertoires could be characterized only after the peak T cell response.

In its sample, this clone was seen once. Its antigen is still unknown. No base qualities exist here, and no much larger clone lies one base off it. The CDR3 goes from the cysteine to the phenylalanine over 14 residues. Only the CDR3 DNA stays, 42 bases, in frame from base 1. V is clipped by 0 bases and J by 1 base, and the sequence between their germline boundaries is 6 bases long. CDR1 and CDR2 (SGHDT, YYEEEE) derive from the germline V gene. Per the publication, the time point label means: baseline before first vaccination. Vaccinee samples were obtained from the UK trials COV001 and COV002, which included a single-blind randomized controlled phase 2/3 trial of AZD1222 (ChAdOx1 nCoV-19) in healthy adults. Trial participant PBMC samples were collected at day 0 and day 28 after the second dose for TCRbeta chain sequencing. The CDR3 regions of human TCRbeta chains were analyzed by immunosequencing. Per the authors' processing: Repertoire TCRs were checked for matches against a reference library of SARS-CoV-2-specific TCRs that had been generated using the MIRA antigen-specificity platform. Breadth was defined as the fraction of unique TCRs that were SARS-CoV-2-associated. Depth was defined as the fraction of total T cells that were SARS-CoV-2-associated. Using the MIRA data, each spike-specific TCR was assigned both to the spike region to which the TCR was reactive and to a CD4 or CD8 class. Log10-transformed breadth and depth values were compared by one-way ANOVA with Sidak's multiple comparisons tests. TCRdb holds this immuneACCESS table with in-frame rearrangements only. Some clones are missing; in checked studies, unresolved V genes explain under half, and the rest has no known cause. V and J calls and clone size are those listed in that table; D and trimming were worked out from the DNA. The sample contains approximately 120,000 clones, about 88% of them found a single time. Clones ranked in the top ten supply roughly 18% of the sample.

The sample was peripheral blood, taken on day 0 of AZD1222 vaccination. The clonotype comes from an adult in good health. The chain couples TRBV5-6 to TRBJ2-3; the D call is possibly TRBD1 or TRBD2, each sharing 5 bases. The DNA sequence is as follows: TGTGCCAGCAGCTTGGTGGGACGCACAGATACGCAGTATTTT. It encodes CASSLVGRTDTQYF.